The next 9 T cell receptor beta chains were all read from a single sample in a study of T cell clonality in common variable immunodeficiency. This table comes from immunoSEQ multiplex PCR, and its TCRdb copy is limited to in-frame clones, with some not included. There are about 39,000 clones in the sample, none observed a single time. Input material: peripheral blood mononuclear cells. These receptor sequences come from a person aged 18 to 75 in good health.

This clone was recorded at least ten times. The CDR3 end falls 3 residues outside the read, so it is completed with the germline J gene. The chain is built from TRBV2 and TRBJ1-2, with D perhaps matching TRBD1 (5 bases). CDR1 and CDR2 (germline): SNHLY, FYNNEI. V lost 6 bases and J lost 2, with 19 bases in between. This CDR3 has 16 amino acids. Partial CDR3 DNA: TGTGCCAGCAGCGCCCAAGACAGACACTTCAACTATGGC. It is translated as CASSAQDRHFNYG. The CDR3 in full is CASSAQDRHFNYGYTF.

This clone showed up many times. The read terminates 3 residues ahead of where the CDR3 ends, so the germline J gene completes it. V usage is TRBV28 and J usage is TRBJ1-2; D perhaps matches TRBD1 (6 bases). Germline values: CDR1 MDHEN, CDR2 SYDVKM. V shed 5 bases and J shed 2 bases, with 9 bases lying between them. The CDR3 is 13 amino acids. The covered CDR3 bases are TGTGCCAGCAGTGACAGGTTCAACTATGGC. Translation gives CASSDRFNYG. In full, the CDR3 reads CASSDRFNYGYTF.

This clone was detected many times. Read coverage stops 3 residues before the CDR3 terminus; the germline J gene supplies the remainder. The rearrangement joins TRBV20-1 to TRBJ2-7; D gene unclear. Trimming shortened V by 0 bases and J by 0 bases, and 6 bases separated the two germline ends. The CDR3 runs to 13 residues. CDR1 is DFQATT and CDR2 is SNEGSKA in the germline V gene (reference sequence). The DNA read from the CDR3 is TGCAGTGCTAGAGAGAGCGCCTCCTACGAG. Amino acid sequence: CSARESASYE. The entire CDR3 protein reads CSARESASYEQYF.

In this sample, this clone turned up many times. The read falls 3 residues short of the CDR3 end, and the missing part is taken from the germline J gene. The chain joins TRBV20-1 to TRBJ2-7; TRBD2 matches at 10 bases. From germline, CDR1 is DFQATT and CDR2 SNEGSKA (reference sequence). This CDR3 has 13 residues. The ends lost 6 bases at V and 4 bases at J; junction bases unmatched: 6. Partial CDR3 DNA: TGCAGTGCCGAAGCGGGAGGGCCTTACGAG. Translating gives CSAEAGGPYE. The CDR3 as a whole reads CSAEAGGPYEQYF.

This clone occurred many times. Sequencing ends 3 residues short of the CDR3 end; the germline J gene provides the rest. The J gene is TRBJ2-1, the V gene TRBV7-6; 7 nucleotides match TRBD1. Germline CDR1 and CDR2: SGHVS and FNYEAQ. J gave up 5 bases and V 3 bases, and 16 bases lay outside the gene matches. The CDR3 spans 18 residues. CDR3 residues: CASSFALAARQGDNEQFF. The part of the CDR3 DNA that was read is TGTGCCAGCAGCTTTGCGTTGGCGGCAAGACAGGGCGACAATGAG.

This clone was recorded many times. The read halts 3 residues ahead of the CDR3 end, with the missing end drawn from the germline J gene. The genes are TRBV7-9 and TRBJ2-7; a weak D match, TRBD1 (6 bases). V was pared by 5 bases and J by 4 bases, with 18 bases between. The CDR3 totals 15 residues. Per germline, CDR1 SEHNR and CDR2 FQNEAQ (reference sequence). The CDR3 here is CASSPPGTPLYEQYF. The DNA read from the CDR3 is TGTGCCAGCAGCCCCCCCGGGACACCTCTTTACGAG.

This clone was counted many times. Read sequence stops 3 residues before the CDR3 end, and the germline J gene provides the missing end. The chain links TRBV5-4 to TRBJ1-5, with D possibly being TRBD1 (5 bases). Per germline, CDR1 SGHNT and CDR2 YYREEE (reference sequence). V lost 0 bases to trimming and J lost 7 bases, with 17 bases between them. The CDR3 loop spans 16 amino acids. The chain's CDR3 is CASSLDGGRSGQPQHF. The CDR3 DNA, read in part, is TGTGCCAGCAGCTTGGACGGGGGACGATCTGGACAGCCC.

This clone was detected ten times or more. The DNA ends 3 residues before the CDR3 does, and the rest of the CDR3 is filled in from the germline J gene. This sequence joins TRBV20-1 and TRBJ2-1; D is perhaps TRBD1 (5 bases). Looked up from germline, CDR1 is DFQATT and CDR2 is SNEGSKA (reference sequence). The CDR3 loop spans 15 amino acids. Trimming stripped 6 bases from V and 5 bases from J, with 20 bases between. CDR3 bases read: TGCAGTGCCAAAGCTAGTGGCGACAGCCACAATGAG. Translated, it gives CSAKASGDSHNE. In full, the CDR3 reads CSAKASGDSHNEQFF.

This clone was picked up a small number of times. The read finishes 3 residues shy of the CDR3 end, and the germline J gene is used to complete it. This rearrangement joins TRBV7-2 to TRBJ2-3; D might be TRBD1 (5 bases). The CDR3 spans 15 residues. The germline V gene encodes CDR1 SGHTA and CDR2 FQGNSA. V was shortened by 1 base and J by 2 bases, with 10 bases between the two germline ends. CDR3 bases read: TGTGCCAGCAGCTTAGGGGGCGGATTCACAGATACG. As protein: CASSLGGGFTDT. The CDR3 reads in full as CASSLGGGFTDTQYF.